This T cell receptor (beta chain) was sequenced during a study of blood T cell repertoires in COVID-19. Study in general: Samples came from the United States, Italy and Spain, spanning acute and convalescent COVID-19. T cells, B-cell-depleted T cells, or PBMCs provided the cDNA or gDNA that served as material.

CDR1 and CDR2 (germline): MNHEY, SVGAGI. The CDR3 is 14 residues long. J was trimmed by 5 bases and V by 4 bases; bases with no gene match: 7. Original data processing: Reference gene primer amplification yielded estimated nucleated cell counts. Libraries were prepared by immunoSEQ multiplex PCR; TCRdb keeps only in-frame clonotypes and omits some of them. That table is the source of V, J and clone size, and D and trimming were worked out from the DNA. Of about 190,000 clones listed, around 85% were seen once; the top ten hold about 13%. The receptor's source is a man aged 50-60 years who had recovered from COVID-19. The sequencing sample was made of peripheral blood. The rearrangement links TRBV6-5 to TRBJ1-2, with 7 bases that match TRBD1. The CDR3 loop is CASSSSGGQYGYTF. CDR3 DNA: TGTGCCAGCAGTTCGTCAGGGGGGCAATATGGCTACACCTTC.